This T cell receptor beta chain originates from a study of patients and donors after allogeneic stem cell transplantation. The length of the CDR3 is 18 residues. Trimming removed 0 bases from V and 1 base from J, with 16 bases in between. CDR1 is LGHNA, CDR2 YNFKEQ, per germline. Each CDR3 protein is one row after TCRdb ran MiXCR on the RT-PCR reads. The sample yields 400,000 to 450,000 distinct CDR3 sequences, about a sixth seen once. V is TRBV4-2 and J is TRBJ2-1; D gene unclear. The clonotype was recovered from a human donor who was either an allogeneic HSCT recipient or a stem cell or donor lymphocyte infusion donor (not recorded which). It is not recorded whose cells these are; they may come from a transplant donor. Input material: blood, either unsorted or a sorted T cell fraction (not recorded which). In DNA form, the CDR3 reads TGTGCCAGCAGCCAAGATCTTGGGCGGTTACCTTCCTACAATGAGCAGTTCTTC. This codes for CASSQDLGRLPSYNEQFF.